This T cell receptor beta chain was identified in a study of regulatory T cells in long-lasting Graves disease. Overall study results and limits: A limited number of samples was an acknowledged limitation.

Time point noted: persistent/refractory GD, antithyroid drugs over 5 years with positive TRAb. The TCR library used RNA extracted from PBMCs. Collection of peripheral blood (about 10 milliliters) was done using EDTA tubes. The CDR3 covers 14 residues. The ends lost 5 bases at V and 3 bases at J; junction bases unmatched: 3. Per germline, CDR1 SGHRS and CDR2 YFSETQ. With respect to this clonotype: The antigen is unknown.

For TCR beta, libraries came from iRepertoire HTBI primers and Arm-PCR of CDR3 regions. TCRdb re-derived calls from the multiplex PCR reads in MiXCR, one entry per CDR3 protein. The table records hundreds of thousands of distinct CDR3 sequences, 15% to 20% of them present only once. The source is a female donor with Graves disease. The rearrangement uses TRBV5-1 and TRBJ1-4; TRBD1 matches at 8 bases. The material sequenced was peripheral blood mononuclear cells (PBMCs), taken when the disease was refractory, from a patient treated with antithyroid drugs. CDR3 sequence reads: CASSKDRANEKLFF. CDR3 coding DNA: TGCGCCAGCAGTAAGGACAGGGCTAATGAAAAACTGTTTTTT.